The 15 T cell receptor beta chains given below trace back to one sample, sequenced in a study of blood T cell repertoires in COVID-19. Measured with immunoSEQ multiplex PCR; TCRdb has only the in-frame clones, and not every one. This table has about 260,000 clones, about 85% appearing once. Sequenced: peripheral blood. The receptors were sampled from a man aged 60-69 years who had recovered from COVID-19.

CDR3 amino acids: CASRNRGPNTEAFF. For the CDR3, the DNA is TGTGCCAGCAGAAACAGGGGTCCGAACACTGAAGCTTTCTTT. This chain links TRBV6-5 with TRBJ1-1; 7 nucleotides match TRBD1. CDR1 is MNHEY, CDR2 SVGAGI, per germline. This CDR3 comprises 14 residues. Germline trimming cut 6 bases from V and 1 base from J; bases unmatched to any gene: 5.

The chain employs TRBV9 and TRBJ2-5; weak D call: TRBD1 (6 bases). Germline V lookup: CDR1 SGDLS, CDR2 YYNGEE. The CDR3 is made up of 17 amino acids. V lost 0 bases to trimming and J lost 2 bases, with 17 bases between them. The CDR3, as DNA: TGTGCCAGCAGCGTAGAGGCCCAGGGACAAATACAAGAGACCCAGTACTTC. This codes for CASSVEAQGQIQETQYF.

The chain is built from TRBV5-8 and TRBJ2-7; D is unresolved. The CDR3 length is 16 residues. Per germline, CDR1 SGHTS and CDR2 YDEGEE. Trimming shortened V by 4 bases and J by 0 bases, and 17 bases separated the two germline ends. The CDR3 region has the DNA TGTGCCAGCAGCCGAAGTTATGGAGAGAGCTCCTACGAGCAGTACTTC. Translation: CASSRSYGESSYEQYF. The complete variable domain, with remaining parts taken from reference TRBV5-8 and TRBJ2-7, reads EAGVTQSPTHLIKTRGQQATLRCSPISGHTSVYWYQQALGLGLQFLLWYDEGEERNRGNFPPRFSGRQFPNYSSELNVNALELEDSALYLCASSRSYGESSYEQYFGPGTRLTVT.

This chain links TRBV6-5 with TRBJ2-1, with 15 bases identical to TRBD2. V trimming: 2 bases; J trimming: 5 bases; junction bases outside the gene matches: 1. Germline values: CDR1 MNHEY, CDR2 SVGAGI. The CDR3 consists of 16 residues. The CDR3 spells CASSYGTSGGHNEQFF. Written as DNA, the CDR3 is TGTGCCAGCAGTTACGGGACTAGCGGGGGGCACAATGAGCAGTTCTTC.

This chain links TRBV3-1 (or the pseudogene TRBV3-2) with TRBJ2-1, with 9 bases identical to TRBD2. Trimming removed 0 bases from V and 13 bases from J; junction bases left unmatched: 7. The CDR3 is made up of 14 amino acids. From germline, CDR1 is LGHDT and CDR2 YNNKEL (reference sequence). CDR3 DNA sequence: TGTGCCAGCAGCCAAGATCCTTCTAGCGGGGAACAGTTCTTC. Protein: CASSQDPSSGEQFF.

This clone turned up a few times. This chain links TRBV11-2 with TRBJ1-3, with D maybe TRBD1 (6 bases). In germline, CDR1 is SGHAT, CDR2 FQNNGV. The V end was cut by 0 bases, the J end by 4 bases, with 10 bases between. This CDR3 spans 15 amino acids. The CDR3 DNA follows: TGTGCCAGCAGCTTAGAGGGGGGGCCCGGAAACACCATATATTTT. It is translated as CASSLEGGPGNTIYF.

This clone was seen only a few times. The V call is TRBV7-2, the J call TRBJ2-5; 9 bases are shared with TRBD2. This CDR3 comprises 16 residues. The trim removed 0 bases at V and 4 bases at J, leaving 6 bases unmatched. Germline assignment: CDR1 SGHTA and CDR2 FQGNSA. CDR3 in DNA: TGTGCCAGCAGCTTAGCAGCAGCGGGGGGCGTAGAGACCCAGTACTTC. Translating it yields CASSLAAAGGVETQYF.

The gene calls are TRBV2 and TRBJ2-2; no clear D gene. CDR3 length: 15 residues. V lost 6 bases to trimming and J lost 0 bases, with 11 bases between them. Germline CDR1 and CDR2: SNHLY and FYNNEI. CDR3 DNA: TGTGCCAGCAGGCCCAACGTAGCGAACACCGGGGAGCTGTTTTTT. Protein sequence: CASRPNVANTGELFF.

J is TRBJ1-1 and V is TRBV18; TRBD1 might be the D (5 bases). Germline V CDR1 and CDR2: KGHSH, LQKENI. Trimming cost V 2 bases and J 4 bases, with 11 bases left between them. CDR3 length equals 14 residues. The CDR3 sequence is CASSPWGGSTEAFF. The DNA for the CDR3 is TGTGCCAGCTCACCATGGGGGGGATCCACTGAAGCTTTCTTT.

The chain is built from TRBV5-1 and TRBJ2-5; D possibly corresponds to TRBD2 (6 bases). The V end lost 1 base, the J end lost 5 bases, and 12 bases lay between the germline ends. This CDR3 comprises 14 residues. Germline CDR1 SGHRS, CDR2 YFSETQ. This CDR3 reads CASSLPTRRETQYF. CDR3 nucleotide sequence: TGCGCCAGCAGCTTGCCGACTAGGAGGGAGACCCAGTACTTC.

The rearrangement links TRBV9 to TRBJ2-2, with TRBD2 identical over 7 bases. In germline, CDR1 is SGDLS, CDR2 YYNGEE. Trimming cost V 0 bases and J 13 bases; bases outside gene matches: 6. This CDR3 comprises 13 residues. CDR3 region: CASSVGVLARLFF. CDR3 coding DNA: TGTGCCAGCAGCGTAGGGGTACTAGCGAGGCTGTTTTTT. Based on the CDR3 plus reference TRBV9 and TRBJ2-2, the full variable domain is DSGVTQTPKHLITATGQRVTLRCSPRSGDLSVYWYQQSLDQGLQFLIQYYNGEERAKGNILERFSAQQFPDLHSELNLSSLELGDSALYFCASSVGVLARLFFGEGSRLTVL.

This clone was found once. The chain has TRBV9 and TRBJ2-1, with a weak D call TRBD2 (6 bases). From germline, CDR1 is SGDLS and CDR2 YYNGEE. Trimming shortened V by 0 bases and J by 4 bases, and 20 bases separated the two germline ends. This CDR3 contains 18 residues. The CDR3 loop reads CASSVGGVGTPPYNEQFF. As DNA, the CDR3 is TGTGCCAGCAGCGTAGGGGGTGTGGGGACTCCCCCTTACAATGAGCAGTTCTTC.

The V call is TRBV11-3, the J call TRBJ2-3, with D maybe TRBD1 (6 bases). V was trimmed by 3 bases and J by 5 bases, leaving 9 bases between them. This CDR3 is built from 13 residues. The germline CDR1 and CDR2 sequences are SGHNT and YENEEA. The CDR3 DNA is TGTGCCAGCAGCTTGGGGGCCGGAGATACGCAGTATTTT. Its protein product is CASSLGAGDTQYF.

The V and J genes are TRBV5-1 and TRBJ2-1, with 10 bases aligning to TRBD1. Germline assignment: CDR1 SGHRS and CDR2 YFSETQ. CDR3 length equals 15 residues. With 4 bases clipped from V and 2 bases from J, the junction kept 3 bases outside the gene matches. The CDR3 nucleotides read TGCGCCAGCAGCGGGGGACAGGGGACCTACAATGAGCAGTTCTTC. Its protein product is CASSGGQGTYNEQFF.

The rearrangement joins TRBV3-1 (or the pseudogene TRBV3-2) to TRBJ2-1; TRBD2 is a possible D gene (5 bases). This CDR3 spans 14 amino acids. Trimming removed 1 base at V and 4 bases at J, with 8 bases between. From germline, CDR1 is LGHDT and CDR2 YNNKEL (reference sequence). CDR3 sequence reads: CASSQVGGYNEQFF. CDR3 bases: TGTGCCAGCAGCCAAGTTGGAGGATACAATGAGCAGTTCTTC.